This T cell receptor beta chain was obtained from a study of blood T cells in healthy people across ages. Drawing of peripheral blood yielded about 10 milliliters from each donor. This clonotype occurred a few times. The antigen remains unidentified. V was clipped by 5 bases and J by 1 base, with 13 bases between them. This CDR3 comprises 15 residues. Germline-derived CDR1 and CDR2 are SNHLY and FYNNEI. For the second PCR, which ran for about 6 to 11 cycles, a sample-barcoded 5' primer and a J-beta primer mix were used. Unique molecular identifiers of 12 random nucleotides labeled each cDNA. In TCRdb, the 5' RACE reads were re-called with MiXCR into one record per CDR3 protein. The sample carries 950,000 to 1,200,000 distinct CDR3 sequences, 35% to 45% recorded once. Overall study findings and caveats: Per million T cells, the diversity of TCR beta decreased roughly linearly as age advanced. Estimated diversity that came from one million T cells was considered an underestimate.

The chain combines TRBV2 with TRBJ2-3; weak D call: TRBD1 (5 bases). Sequencing was performed on blood. This clonotype was obtained from a young man in good health. The CDR3 sequence is CASSRQQLGTDTQYF. CDR3 DNA: TGTGCCAGCAGTCGACAGCAACTCGGCACAGATACGCAGTATTTT.